A selection of T cell receptor beta chains follows, all from one sample in a study of T cell responses to AZD1222 COVID-19 vaccine. Assay used: immunoSEQ multiplex PCR; TCRdb lists only in-frame clones, some missing. This table has 150,000 to 200,000 clones, approximately 94% appearing once. Sample: peripheral blood, taken 28 days after the second AZD1222 dose. These receptors were collected from an adult who received the AZD1222 COVID-19 vaccine. The CDR3 runs from the conserved cysteine through the conserved F or W. The order of the fields is J gene, V gene, D gene, CDR3 protein. The D gene is left open where the match is weak.

TRBJ2-2 TRBV7-2 TRBD2 CASSWTSQWGTGELFF
TRBJ2-7 TRBV5-6 TRBD2 CASSSAGEQYF
TRBJ2-1 TRBV9 NA CASSVAGGVLVISDEQFF
TRBJ2-2 TRBV12-3/TRBV12-4 NA CASRRENTGELFF
TRBJ2-2 TRBV9 NA CASSVEGSVTGELFF
TRBJ2-2 TRBV11-1 NA CASSFGTGVGDGELFF
TRBJ2-7 TRBV5-1 TRBD2 CASSLNSGSPYEQYF
TRBJ2-2 TRBV10-2 NA CASSPGQYTGELFF
TRBJ2-7 TRBV11-3 NA CASSSRDYEQYF
TRBJ2-5 TRBV19 NA CASSIHWRGGQETQYF
TRBJ1-1 TRBV18 NA CASSPDRMNTEAFF
TRBJ1-3 TRBV6-2/TRBV6-3 NA CASSALSYSSGNTIYF